Listed below are T cell receptor beta chains from one sample, sequenced in a study of T cells in Graves' hyperthyroidism and ophthalmopathy. Via MiXCR, TCRdb re-called the multiplex PCR reads, giving one row per CDR3 protein. Of around 260,000 distinct CDR3 sequences in the sample, around 25% are singletons; the top ten hold roughly a quarter. Material for sequencing was blood. These receptors were collected from a middle-aged man with Graves' hyperthyroidism that later progressed to Graves' ophthalmopathy. CDR3s leave out the opening cysteine and the closing phenylalanine or tryptophan. Rows may omit the clone size; those that give it use once, few, many or a size class.

clone_size | v_call | cdr3_aa
many | TRBV6-5 | ATRRGVNSNQPQH
many | TRBV20-1 | SAPGQGPGTEAF
many | TRBV28 | ASSLLSLRFSNQPQH
. | TRBV28 | ASSYRANTEAF
many | TRBV5-1 | ASSPATSGSYYEQY
. | TRBV20-1 | SAREMSGEAYGQY
many | TRBV20-1 | SALRTGDTEAF
many | TRBV6-5 | ASSMWGGTGANVLT
many | TRBV20-1 | SCGGYQETQY
. | TRBV28 | ASGGIGTGIPLGYGYT
many | TRBV6-7 | ASSYPVGGSEETQY
many | TRBV7-7 | VNLQADVCEQY
many | TRBV5-1 | ASTKDPNTGELF
. | TRBV28 | ASSLEAMLMNTEAF
. | TRBV4-3 | ASSDRDVETGANVLT
many | TRBV9 | ASSVTSGSSEQY
. | TRBV6-5 | ASSWATGINTEAF
. | TRBV6-5 | ASSYEPGTEAF
. | TRBV11-2 | ASSLVAYNSPLH
many | TRBV4-1 | ASSQEAAAGTGELF
many | TRBV5-5 | ASSSIEGGAAYEQY
many | TRBV2 | ASGHGKAGELF
many | TRBV10-1 | ASSEGGAEEETQY
many | TRBV6-2/TRBV6-3 | ASRTGGQPQH
. | TRBV7-8 | ASSLAVWQDNQPQH
. | TRBV27 | ASSLRGNSYEQY
many | TRBV28 | ASSPPGRTEAF
many | TRBV19 | ASSIDPRGNYEQY
many | TRBV29-1 | SVAGGKAF
many | TRBV19 | ASSIAGRSSYEQY
many | TRBV6-5 | ASSYPGRAEQY
many | TRBV7-9 | ASSRTGPPAGTQY
many | TRBV24-1 | ATSGPGLQYQETQY
. | TRBV2 | AISETTYEQY
many | TRBV2 | ASSGAVGEQY
. | TRBV15 | ATSRAGDSYNEQF
many | TRBV28 | ASRRAGPHNYGYT